This T cell receptor (beta chain) was retrieved from a study of circulating CD8 cells and anti-PD-1 response in melanoma. This clonotype has only a few counts. The CDR3 covers 16 residues. V lost 4 bases and J lost 2; bases outside the gene matches: 3. CDR1 and CDR2 from the germline V gene are SEHNR and FQNEAQ (reference sequence). Four subsets defined by PD-1 and/or TIGIT were sorted from live CD3+CD8+TCRalphabeta+ cells. TCR libraries were prepared from roughly 15 ng of total RNA with the QIAseq Immune Repertoire TCR panel. TCRdb reprocessed the reads via MiXCR and lists one record per CDR3 protein. The sample lists hundreds of distinct CDR3 sequences, roughly 4% occurring once.

The chain combines TRBV7-9 with TRBJ2-3; 13 nucleotides line up with TRBD2. This sequence was found in a human donor with melanoma. This material consisted of CD8+ T cells from PBMCs, taken at baseline or after one month of anti-PD-1 therapy (not recorded which). The CDR3 here is CASSSGLAGPTDTQYF. The CDR3 nucleotides read TGTGCCAGCAGCTCGGGACTAGCGGGGCCCACAGATACGCAGTATTTT. Drawing the rest from reference TRBV7-9 and TRBJ2-3, the complete variable domain is DTGVSQNPRHKITKRGQNVTFRCDPISEHNRLYWYRQTLGQGPEFLTYFQNEAQLEKSRLLSDRFSAERPKGSFSTLEIQRTEQGDSAMYLCASSSGLAGPTDTQYFGPGTRLTVL.